One sample yielded the 11 T cell receptor beta chains listed below, sequenced in a study of T cell clonality in common variable immunodeficiency. This table comes from immunoSEQ multiplex PCR, and its TCRdb copy is limited to in-frame clones, with some not included. The table lists about 52,000 clones, with no singletons. The sample taken for sequencing was peripheral blood mononuclear cells. The source of these receptors is a person aged 18 to 69 in good health.

The table lists this clone with many counts. With the read ending 3 residues before the CDR3 end, the germline J gene is used to fill in that end. This rearrangement joins TRBV30 to TRBJ1-1; TRBD1 matches 12 bases. In germline, CDR1 is GTSNPN, CDR2 SVGIG (reference sequence). The CDR3 contains 15 residues. With 5 bases clipped from V and 7 bases from J, the junction kept 11 bases outside the gene matches. The CDR3 bases that were read are TGTGCCTGGGCAATGGGGACAGGGGGCCTGAGTGAA. Translation gives CAWAMGTGGLSE. The complete CDR3 reads CAWAMGTGGLSEAFF.

This clone was seen at least ten times. The CDR3 extends 3 residues past the end of the read, so its final part is completed from the germline J gene. The chain recombines TRBV20-1 with TRBJ2-3; TRBD2 matches at 10 bases. Germline V gives CDR1 DFQATT, CDR2 SNEGSKA (reference sequence). This CDR3 is 15 amino acids long. The V segment lost 4 bases and the J segment 0 bases; nucleotides outside the gene matches: 4. CDR3 DNA, as far as it was read: TGCAGTGCTATCCGACTAGCGGGTAGCACAGATACG. Its protein is CSAIRLAGSTDT. The entire CDR3 is CSAIRLAGSTDTQYF.

This clone was detected ten times or more. With the read ending 3 residues before the CDR3 end, the germline J gene is used to fill in that end. J is TRBJ1-5 and V is TRBV12-5; possible D gene TRBD1, 6 bases. Per the germline V gene, CDR1 is LGHNT and CDR2 is FRNRAP. Trimming shortened V by 5 bases and J by 2 bases, and 13 bases separated the two germline ends. This CDR3 is 15 amino acids long. CDR3 loop: CASGTGDTGNQPQHF. Partial CDR3 DNA: TGTGCTAGTGGTACCGGGGACACAGGCAATCAGCCC.

This clone was detected many times. The CDR3 goes on 3 residues after the read ends, and that part is filled in from the germline J gene. The chain carries TRBV20-1 and TRBJ2-1; 10 nucleotides line up with TRBD2. Germline CDR1 reads DFQATT; CDR2 reads SNEGSKA (reference sequence). J gave up 0 bases and V 6 bases, and 8 bases lay outside the gene matches. The CDR3 contains 16 residues. CDR3 protein: CSARLAGDTSYNEQFF. The sequenced part of the CDR3 DNA is TGCAGTGCCCGCCTAGCGGGGGATACCTCCTACAATGAG.

This clone appeared many times. The read falls 3 residues short of the CDR3 end, and the missing part is taken from the germline J gene. This rearrangement joins TRBV19 to TRBJ2-7; the match to TRBD1 covers 9 bases. CDR1 is LNHDA and CDR2 is SQIVND in the germline V gene (reference sequence). V lost 4 bases, J lost 0 bases, and 10 bases stayed unmatched. This CDR3 has 17 amino acids. CDR3 DNA (partial): TGTGCCAGTAGTAAGTTGAAGGGACAGGGCAACTCCTACGAG. Its protein is CASSKLKGQGNSYE. In full, the CDR3 is CASSKLKGQGNSYEQYF.

A few counts support this clone. The read halts 3 residues ahead of the CDR3 end, with the missing end drawn from the germline J gene. This chain joins TRBV13 and TRBJ2-2; the D gene is possibly TRBD1 (5 bases). Germline V gene data show CDR1 as PRHDT and CDR2 as FYEKMQ (reference sequence). This CDR3 comprises 15 residues. V lost 0 bases and J 2 bases, leaving 7 bases between the germline ends. The part of the CDR3 DNA that was read is TGTGCCAGCAGCTTAGGTCAGGGAAACACCGGGGAG. Its protein product is CASSLGQGNTGE. Given in full, the CDR3 is CASSLGQGNTGELFF.

To note about this clone: The CDR3 end falls 3 residues outside the read, so it is completed with the germline J gene. This rearrangement joins TRBV7-9 to TRBJ2-2; D not certain. CDR1 and CDR2 (germline): SEHNR, FQNEAQ (reference sequence). The CDR3 contains 14 residues. The DNA read from the CDR3 is TGTGCCAGCAGCTTAGAAAGGGTTGGTGAAAAG. Amino acid sequence: CASSLERVGEK. The whole CDR3 protein reads CASSLERVGEKLFF. The full variable domain, completed using reference TRBV7-9 and TRBJ2-2, is DTGVSQNPRHKITKRGQNVTFRCDPISEHNRLYWYRQTLGQGPEFLTYFQNEAQLEKSRLLSDRFSAERPKGSFSTLEIQRTEQGDSAMYLCASSLERVGEKLFFGEGSRLTVL.

Concerning this clone itself: The CDR3 goes on 3 residues after the read ends, and that part is filled in from the germline J gene. The chain uses TRBV19 and TRBJ1-1, with TRBD1 matching over 10 bases. CDR1 is LNHDA and CDR2 is SQIVND in the germline V gene (reference sequence). The CDR3 sequence is 13 residues long. The CDR3: CATRDRGGETAFF. CDR3 DNA, as far as it was read: TGTGCCACCAGGGACAGGGGCGGAGAGACC.

This clone was observed at least ten times. The missing CDR3 end, 3 residues past where the read stops, is filled in from the germline J gene. The chain carries TRBV6-2 or TRBV6-3 and TRBJ2-5; TRBD1 agrees at 7 bases. The CDR3 is made up of 13 amino acids. Germline trimming cut 10 bases from V and 5 bases from J; bases unmatched to any gene: 10. CDR1 and CDR2 from the germline V gene are MNHEY and SVGEGT. The sequenced part of the CDR3 DNA is TGTGCCACCAGAAGGGGGCTAGGGGAGACC. The encoded protein is CATRRGLGET. The full CDR3 is CATRRGLGETQYF.

This clone was detected many times. The read ends 3 residues early relative to the CDR3; the germline J gene fills the gap. The rearrangement uses TRBV7-2 and TRBJ1-5; 7 bases agree with TRBD1. The CDR3 length is 14 residues. Germline V lookup: CDR1 SGHTA, CDR2 FQGNSA. Trimming took 6 bases from V and 7 from J; bases not matched to a gene: 9. CDR3 region: CASRPGGPGQPQHF. The sequenced part of the CDR3 DNA is TGTGCCAGCAGACCAGGGGGACCGGGCCAGCCC.

This clone was seen a few times. The CDR3 end lies 3 residues beyond the end of the read and is filled in from the germline J gene. The chain employs TRBV11-3 and TRBJ2-1; D is possibly TRBD2 (7 bases). The V and J ends lost 1 base and 7 bases respectively, with 14 bases between them. The CDR3 spans 15 residues. Germline lookup yields CDR1 SGHNT and CDR2 YENEEA. CDR3 in amino acids: CASSLVGGPENEQFF. The sequenced part of the CDR3 DNA is TGTGCCAGCAGCTTAGTGGGGGGGCCGGAAAATGAG.